The next 9 T cell receptor beta chains were all read from a single sample in a study of shared clonotypes between healthy human individuals. Here immunoSEQ multiplex PCR was the method, and the copy in TCRdb shows in-frame clones only, minus some. The sample yields a few million clones, around 90% seen once. Sequenced sample: naive CD4+ T cells from PBMCs. The subset denotes: CD45RA+ positively selected. Receptors originate from a man aged 18 to 30 in good health. Some clones in this sample may be carry-over from other donors' samples.

This clone was observed once. The V gene is TRBV5-1, the J gene TRBJ2-5; D gene ambiguous. Per the germline V gene, CDR1 is SGHRS and CDR2 is YFSETQ. V gave up 5 bases and J gave up 2 bases, with 7 bases separating them. The CDR3 has 12 residues. CDR3 coding DNA: TGCGCCAGCAGGACGGCGCAAGAGACCCAGTACTTC. Protein: CASRTAQETQYF.

This chain connects TRBV28 to TRBJ1-1; D gene unclear. The CDR3 totals 13 residues. The V end lost 8 bases, the J end lost 3 bases, and 13 bases lay between the germline ends. Germline-derived CDR1 and CDR2 are MDHEN and SYDVKM. For the CDR3, the DNA is TGTGCCAGCGTCCTCACAGCCTACACTGAAGCTTTCTTT. Its translation: CASVLTAYTEAFF.

CDR3 in amino acids: CASGTGTLGGNTIYF. CDR3 nucleotides: TGTGCCAGCGGAACCGGGACACTGGGGGGAAACACCATATATTTT. The chain combines TRBV5-4 with TRBJ1-3; D is perhaps TRBD1 (6 bases). V dropped 7 bases and J dropped 4 bases, with 18 bases sitting between them. In germline, CDR1 is SGHNT, CDR2 YYREEE (reference sequence). The CDR3 totals 15 residues.

V gene TRBV5-6 combines with J gene TRBJ2-6; D ambiguous. From germline, CDR1 is SGHDT and CDR2 YYEEEE. The V end was cut by 6 bases, the J end by 0 bases, with 10 bases between. The CDR3 is 15 amino acids. The CDR3 sequence: CASTLTPSGANVLTF. The CDR3 DNA reads as TGTGCCAGCACCCTCACCCCCTCTGGGGCCAACGTCCTGACTTTC.

The chain links TRBV11-2 to TRBJ2-7; D uncertain. The length of the CDR3 is 13 residues. Germline V gene data show CDR1 as SGHAT and CDR2 as FQNNGV. V was pared by 4 bases and J by 5 bases, with 12 bases between. CDR3 in amino acids: CASSSRRIHEQYF. As DNA, the CDR3 is TGTGCCAGCAGCTCCAGAAGGATACACGAGCAGTACTTC.

The chain employs TRBV2 and TRBJ2-7, with 7 nucleotides matching TRBD1. Per the germline V gene, CDR1 is SNHLY and CDR2 is FYNNEI. With V trimmed by 8 bases and J by 6 bases, 10 bases remained unmatched. The CDR3 consists of 13 residues. Here the CDR3 DNA reads TGTGCCAGCCTTGACAGGGACGTCGGCGAGCAGTACTTC. Translation: CASLDRDVGEQYF.

V is TRBV9 and J is TRBJ1-1; D is possibly TRBD1 (5 bases). The CDR3 has 14 residues. Germline V CDR1 and CDR2: SGDLS, YYNGEE. V was cut by 4 bases and J by 0 bases, with 10 bases left in between. The DNA for the CDR3 is TGTGCCAGCAGCCCCCCGGGGCTGAACACTGAAGCTTTCTTT. Protein product: CASSPPGLNTEAFF.

The chain uses TRBV9 and TRBJ2-3, with 7 bases that match TRBD2. The V gene end was trimmed by 3 bases and the J gene end by 6 bases; junction bases not matched to a gene: 4. There are 13 residues in the CDR3. Germline values: CDR1 SGDLS, CDR2 YYNGEE. Here the CDR3 reads CASSASGRDTQYF. In DNA, the CDR3 is TGTGCCAGCAGCGCCTCCGGGAGGGATACGCAGTATTTT.

Concerning this clone itself: This sample includes further DNA sequences coding for the same CDR3. The chain is built from TRBV5-1 and TRBJ1-2; 10 bases fit TRBD1. V gave up 4 bases and J gave up 2 bases; unmatched junction bases: 2. Germline CDR1 is SGHRS and CDR2 is YFSETQ. The CDR3 has 14 amino acids. CDR3 nucleotide sequence: TGCGCCAGCAGCCCGGACAGGGGGAACTATGGCTACACCTTC. It specifies CASSPDRGNYGYTF.